The source of this T cell receptor beta chain is a study of blood T cell repertoires in COVID-19. Overall study context: Acute and convalescent COVID-19 samples came from the United States, Italy and Spain.

V dropped 2 bases and J dropped 2; count of bases not matched to a gene: 0. CDR3 length: 15 residues. Germline CDR1 and CDR2: MNHNS and SASEGT. Produced via immunoSEQ multiplex PCR; TCRdb's table is partial and in-frame only. The sample has about 260,000 clones; 80% to 95% are singletons. Seattle's cohort entered during active infection and was followed longitudinally. The origin of this receptor is a person in their late teens or twenties with COVID-19, enrolled during active disease. The V gene is TRBV6-1, the J gene TRBJ2-6, with 7 positions matching TRBD1. The source material was peripheral blood. The CDR3 coding sequence is TGTGCCAGCAGTGAACAGGGGGCTGGGGCCAACGTCCTGACTTTC. It yields the protein CASSEQGAGANVLTF.